This is a list of T cell receptor beta chains from one sample in a study of Ad26.COV2.S vaccination and SARS-CoV-2 variants. This table comes from immunoSEQ multiplex PCR, and its TCRdb copy is limited to in-frame clones, with some not included. The sample includes under 250,000 clones, roughly nine tenths of them seen just once. This specimen consisted of peripheral blood, obtained in a trial of Ad26.COV2.S vaccine versus placebo. The receptors stem from a person aged 18 to 59 who received the Ad26.COV2.S COVID-19 vaccine or a placebo. Each CDR3 is given with its conserved first and last residue. A D gene is named only where the DNA matches it firmly. Expanded clones get a size class; other rows say once, few or many, or leave the size out.

16	TRBV4-1	.	.	TRBJ2-1	CASSQAKGVGINEQFF	TGCGCCAGCAGCCAAGCGAAGGGGGTAGGCATCAATGAGCAGTTCTTC
13	TRBV7-9	.	once	TRBJ2-1	CASSPRTPGEQFF	TGTGCCAGCAGCCCCCGGACTCCCGGCGAGCAGTTCTTC
15	TRBV27	TRBD1	.	TRBJ2-1	CASLGQGNSYNEQFF	TGTGCCAGCCTAGGACAGGGAAACTCCTACAATGAGCAGTTCTTC
12	TRBV5-6	TRBD1	.	TRBJ2-1	CASSWGPTGKFF	TGTGCCAGCAGCTGGGGACCGACAGGGAAGTTCTTC
15	TRBV7-6	.	once	TRBJ2-1	CASSLARGFYNEQFF	TGTGCCAGCAGCTTAGCCAGGGGATTCTACAATGAGCAGTTCTTC
17	TRBV6-8	TRBD1	.	TRBJ1-5	CARVLTGGFYSNQPQHF	TGTGCCAGGGTTTTGACAGGGGGATTTTATAGCAATCAGCCCCAGCATTTT
13	TRBV18	.	.	TRBJ1-1	CASKGGGNTEAFF	TGTGCCAGCAAGGGGGGAGGGAACACTGAAGCTTTCTTT
15	TRBV18	TRBD1	.	TRBJ1-4	CASSPSGQPNEKLFF	TGTGCCAGCTCACCCTCGGGACAGCCTAATGAAAAACTGTTTTTT
16	TRBV6-5	TRBD1	.	TRBJ2-2	CASSYGTGGAGGELFF	TGTGCCAGCAGTTACGGGACAGGGGGCGCGGGCGGGGAGCTGTTTTTT
13	TRBV10-1	.	.	TRBJ2-1	CASRNTSNNEQFF	TGCGCCAGCAGGAATACTAGCAACAATGAGCAGTTCTTC
15	TRBV19	TRBD1	.	TRBJ2-1	CASSTDRGRRNEQFF	TGTGCCAGTAGCACAGACAGGGGGCGCAGGAATGAGCAGTTCTTC
15	TRBV9	.	.	TRBJ2-1	CASSVSPGAPNEQFF	TGTGCCAGCAGCGTATCCCCGGGAGCGCCAAATGAGCAGTTCTTC
15	TRBV9	.	.	TRBJ2-1	CASSVVPSSYNEQFF	TGTGCCAGCAGCGTAGTACCCAGCTCCTACAATGAGCAGTTCTTC
13	TRBV12-3/TRBV12-4	.	.	TRBJ1-1	CASSSTRNTEAFF	TGTGCCAGCAGTTCCACACGGAACACTGAAGCTTTCTTT
12	TRBV19	.	.	TRBJ1-1	CASTTGFTEAFF	TGTGCCAGTACCACAGGATTCACTGAAGCTTTCTTT
14	TRBV7-2	TRBD2	.	TRBJ2-1	CASSFGGAYNEQFF	TGTGCCAGCAGCTTTGGGGGGGCCTACAATGAGCAGTTCTTC
13	TRBV25-1	TRBD1	.	TRBJ1-4	CASSEGTEGKLFF	TGTGCCAGCAGTGAAGGGACAGAAGGAAAACTGTTTTTT
17	TRBV24-1	TRBD2	.	TRBJ2-1	CATSATGLAGWGNEQFF	TGTGCCACCAGCGCAACAGGACTAGCGGGATGGGGCAATGAGCAGTTCTTC
13	TRBV27	.	.	TRBJ1-1	CASSSRGGTEAFF	TGTGCCAGCAGTTCCCGAGGGGGCACTGAAGCTTTCTTT
16	TRBV7-3	.	once	TRBJ2-6	CASSPQAVTGANVLTF	TGTGCCAGCAGCCCTCAAGCAGTCACTGGGGCCAACGTCCTGACTTTC
16	TRBV7-9	.	.	TRBJ1-2	CASSLARQGRNYGYTF	TGTGCCAGCAGCTTGGCTCGTCAGGGGCGAAACTATGGCTACACCTTC
14	TRBV5-1	.	.	TRBJ2-2	CASSSGGHTGELFF	TGCGCCAGCAGCTCCGGGGGACACACCGGGGAGCTGTTTTTT
15	TRBV6-4	TRBD2	.	TRBJ2-1	CASSDLAGGYNEQFF	TGTGCCAGCAGTGACTTAGCGGGGGGATACAATGAGCAGTTCTTC
12	TRBV6-6	.	.	TRBJ1-2	CASSSTGAGYTF	TGTGCCAGCAGTTCTACAGGTGCTGGCTACACCTTC
13	TRBV4-2	.	.	TRBJ1-5	CASSQSSYQPQHF	TGTGCCAGCAGCCAAAGTAGCTATCAGCCCCAGCATTTT
14	TRBV10-3	.	.	TRBJ2-3	CAMSWAGRTDTQYF	TGTGCCATGAGTTGGGCGGGGAGGACAGATACGCAGTATTTT
11	TRBV20-1	.	.	TRBJ2-2	CSATGTGELFF	TGCAGTGCTACAGGGACCGGGGAGCTGTTTTTT
15	TRBV19	.	.	TRBJ2-6	CATREDKSGANVLTF	TGTGCCACCCGTGAGGATAAGTCTGGGGCCAACGTCCTGACTTTC
14	TRBV5-4	TRBD1	.	TRBJ1-2	CASSFTGALRGYTF	TGTGCCAGCAGCTTTACAGGGGCCCTCAGGGGCTACACCTTC
19	TRBV4-3	TRBD2	.	TRBJ2-3	CASSQFSGGLAGVGDTQYF	TGCGCCAGCAGCCAATTTTCAGGGGGACTAGCGGGGGTAGGAGATACGCAGTATTTT
12	TRBV12-3/TRBV12-4	.	.	TRBJ2-5	CASSLRGGTQYF	TGTGCCAGCAGTTTAAGGGGAGGGACCCAGTACTTC
18	TRBV4-3	TRBD2	.	TRBJ2-2	CASSQEVATSGAGGELFF	TGCGCCAGCAGCCAAGAGGTCGCGACTAGCGGAGCGGGCGGGGAGCTGTTTTTT
15	TRBV7-3	.	.	TRBJ2-1	CASSLNAGTYNEQFF	TGTGCCAGCAGCTTAAACGCGGGGACCTACAATGAGCAGTTCTTC
14	TRBV12-5	.	.	TRBJ2-7	CASGPRQDNYEQYF	TGTGCTAGTGGTCCTCGACAGGACAACTACGAGCAGTACTTC
15	TRBV6-5	.	.	TRBJ2-1	CASSFRVGLYNEQFF	TGTGCCAGCAGTTTCAGGGTAGGGTTATACAATGAGCAGTTCTTC
16	TRBV3-1/TRBV3-2	.	.	TRBJ2-1	CASSQGWASSYNEQFF	TGTGCCAGCAGCCAAGGGTGGGCTAGCTCCTACAATGAGCAGTTCTTC
12	TRBV5-1	.	.	TRBJ2-2	CASSLNTGELFF	TGCGCCAGCAGTTTGAACACCGGGGAGCTGTTTTTT
12	TRBV6-5	.	.	TRBJ2-7	CASRGKIYEQYF	TGTGCCAGCAGGGGCAAAATCTACGAGCAGTACTTC
18	TRBV7-2	.	.	TRBJ2-1	CASSLGLRAADYNERQFF	TGTGCCAGCAGCTTAGGCCTTCGGGCGGCAGACTACAATGAGCGGCAGTTCTTC
15	TRBV30	.	.	TRBJ1-5	CAWSVRQSLNQPQHF	TGTGCCTGGAGTGTACGGCAGTCACTTAATCAGCCCCAGCATTTT
14	TRBV24-1	.	.	TRBJ2-3	CATFLPSRADTQYF	TGTGCCACCTTTTTGCCCTCTCGGGCAGATACGCAGTATTTT
16	TRBV7-2	.	.	TRBJ2-2	CASSLTWTPSTGELFF	TGTGCCAGCAGCCTGACGTGGACTCCGAGCACCGGGGAGCTGTTTTTT
14	TRBV4-3	TRBD2	.	TRBJ2-3	CASSDRGGADTQYF	TGCGCCAGCAGTGACCGGGGGGGAGCAGATACGCAGTATTTT
13	TRBV29-1	.	few	TRBJ1-5	CSVLGLEGQPQHF	TGCAGCGTTCTGGGGCTGGAAGGTCAGCCCCAGCATTTT
11	TRBV7-9	.	once	TRBJ2-1	CASSWGVEQFF	TGTGCCAGCAGCTGGGGGGTAGAGCAGTTCTTC